The entry that follows covers one TCR beta chain sequence. Clones were sequenced by immunoSEQ multiplex PCR, and TCRdb holds only the in-frame ones, with some missing. The sample shows about 45,000 clones, around 90% of them seen only once. The sample belongs to a study of blood T cell repertoires in COVID-19. Whole-study context: The United States, Italy and Spain provided the acute and convalescent COVID-19 samples. PBMCs, B-cell-depleted T cells, or T cells provided the cDNA or gDNA that made up the material.

Trimming pared 1 base from V and 2 bases from J, leaving 15 bases between. The CDR3 contains 16 residues. Per the germline V gene, CDR1 is LGHNA and CDR2 is YSLEER. The chain has TRBV4-3 and TRBJ2-7; D perhaps matches TRBD2 (7 bases). The receptor comes from a woman aged 80 or older in a cohort sampled during active or convalescent COVID-19. The sample comprised peripheral blood. CDR3 loop: CASSQGGGIAPYEQYF. CDR3 bases: TGCGCCAGCAGCCAAGGGGGGGGCATTGCACCCTACGAGCAGTACTTC.